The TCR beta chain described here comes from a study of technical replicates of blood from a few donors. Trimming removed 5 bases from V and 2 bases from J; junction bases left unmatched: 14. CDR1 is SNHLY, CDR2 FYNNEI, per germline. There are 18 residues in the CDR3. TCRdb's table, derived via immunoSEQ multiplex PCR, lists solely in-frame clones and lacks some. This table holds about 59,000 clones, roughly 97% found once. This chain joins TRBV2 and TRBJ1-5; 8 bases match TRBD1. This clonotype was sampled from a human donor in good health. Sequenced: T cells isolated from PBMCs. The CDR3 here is CASSRGTGLGPGNQPQHF. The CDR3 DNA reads TGTGCCAGCAGTCGAGGGACAGGATTAGGGCCGGGCAATCAGCCCCAGCATTTT. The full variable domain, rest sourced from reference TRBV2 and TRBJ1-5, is EPEVTQTPSHQVTQMGQEVILRCVPISNHLYFYWYRQILGQKVEFLVSFYNNEISEKSEIFDDQFSVERPDGSNFTLKIRSTKLEDSAMYFCASSRGTGLGPGNQPQHFGDGTRLSIL.